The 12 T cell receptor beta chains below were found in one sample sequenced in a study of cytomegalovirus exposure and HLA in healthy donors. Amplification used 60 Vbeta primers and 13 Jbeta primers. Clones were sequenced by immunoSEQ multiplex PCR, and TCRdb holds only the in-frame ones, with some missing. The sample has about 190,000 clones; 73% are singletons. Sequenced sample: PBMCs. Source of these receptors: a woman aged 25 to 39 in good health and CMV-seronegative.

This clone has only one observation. CDR3 DNA sequence: TGTGCCAGCGATCTGCAGGGTGAAGAGCCCCAGCATTTT. It encodes CASDLQGEEPQHF. This chain uses TRBV6-5 with TRBJ1-5, with a tentative D call TRBD1 (5 bases). This CDR3 has 13 residues. Trimming stripped 8 bases from V and 8 bases from J, with 16 bases between. From germline, CDR1 is MNHEY and CDR2 SVGAGI.

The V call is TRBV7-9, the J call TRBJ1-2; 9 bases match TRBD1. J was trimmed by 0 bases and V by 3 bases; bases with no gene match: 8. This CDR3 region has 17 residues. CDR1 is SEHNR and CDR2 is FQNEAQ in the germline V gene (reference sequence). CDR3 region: CASSFPAQGAANYGYTF. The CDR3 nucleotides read TGTGCCAGCAGCTTTCCCGCACAGGGGGCAGCTAACTATGGCTACACCTTC. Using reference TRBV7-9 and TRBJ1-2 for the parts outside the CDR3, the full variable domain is DTGVSQNPRHKITKRGQNVTFRCDPISEHNRLYWYRQTLGQGPEFLTYFQNEAQLEKSRLLSDRFSAERPKGSFSTLEIQRTEQGDSAMYLCASSFPAQGAANYGYTFGSGTRLTVV.

The CDR3 loop reads CASSSGGIFYEQYF. DNA of the CDR3: TGTGCCAGCAGTAGTGGGGGGATCTTCTACGAGCAGTACTTC. The chain is built from TRBV7-2 and TRBJ2-7; a weak D match, TRBD2 (6 bases). The CDR3 runs 14 residues. Looked up from germline, CDR1 is SGHTA and CDR2 is FQGNSA. V was cut by 6 bases and J by 3 bases, with 15 bases left in between.

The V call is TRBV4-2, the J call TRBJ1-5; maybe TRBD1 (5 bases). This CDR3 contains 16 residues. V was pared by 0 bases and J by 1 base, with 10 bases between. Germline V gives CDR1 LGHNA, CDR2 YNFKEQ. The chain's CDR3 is CASSQDPGKSNQPQHF. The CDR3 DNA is TGTGCCAGCAGCCAAGATCCAGGGAAAAGCAATCAGCCCCAGCATTTT.

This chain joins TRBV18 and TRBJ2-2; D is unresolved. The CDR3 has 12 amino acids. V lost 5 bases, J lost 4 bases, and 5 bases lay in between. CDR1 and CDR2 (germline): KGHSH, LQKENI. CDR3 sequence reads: CASSTATGELFF. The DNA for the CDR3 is TGTGCCAGCTCAACAGCCACCGGGGAGCTGTTTTTT.

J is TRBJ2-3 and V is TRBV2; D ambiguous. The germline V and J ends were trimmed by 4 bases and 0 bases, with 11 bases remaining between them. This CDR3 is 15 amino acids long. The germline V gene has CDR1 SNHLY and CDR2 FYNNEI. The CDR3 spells CASSARLPSTDTQYF. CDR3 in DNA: TGTGCCAGCAGTGCGAGGCTACCTAGCACAGATACGCAGTATTTT. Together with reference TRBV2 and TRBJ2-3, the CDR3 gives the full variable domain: EPEVTQTPSHQVTQMGQEVILRCVPISNHLYFYWYRQILGQKVEFLVSFYNNEISEKSEIFDDQFSVERPDGSNFTLKIRSTKLEDSAMYFCASSARLPSTDTQYFGPGTRLTVL.

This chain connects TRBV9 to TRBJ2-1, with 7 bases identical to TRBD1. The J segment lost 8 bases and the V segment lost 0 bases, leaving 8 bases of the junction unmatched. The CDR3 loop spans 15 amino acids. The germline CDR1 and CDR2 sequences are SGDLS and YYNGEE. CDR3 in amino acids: CASSVGQGVYDEQFF. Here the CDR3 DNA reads TGTGCCAGCAGCGTAGGACAGGGTGTATATGATGAGCAGTTCTTC.

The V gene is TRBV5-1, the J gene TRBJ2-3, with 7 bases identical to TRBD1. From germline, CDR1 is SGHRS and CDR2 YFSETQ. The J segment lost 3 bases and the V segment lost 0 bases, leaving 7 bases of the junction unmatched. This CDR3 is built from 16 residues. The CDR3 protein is CASSLDGTVGTDTQYF. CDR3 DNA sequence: TGCGCCAGCAGCTTGGACGGGACAGTCGGGACAGATACGCAGTATTTT.

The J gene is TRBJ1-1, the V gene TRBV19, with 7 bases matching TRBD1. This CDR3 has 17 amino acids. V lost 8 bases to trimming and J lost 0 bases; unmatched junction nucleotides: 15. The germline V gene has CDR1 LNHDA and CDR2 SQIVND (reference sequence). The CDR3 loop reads CASSLPQGRRVNTEAFF. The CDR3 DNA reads TGTGCCAGTTCTCTTCCACAGGGGCGTAGGGTGAACACTGAAGCTTTCTTT.

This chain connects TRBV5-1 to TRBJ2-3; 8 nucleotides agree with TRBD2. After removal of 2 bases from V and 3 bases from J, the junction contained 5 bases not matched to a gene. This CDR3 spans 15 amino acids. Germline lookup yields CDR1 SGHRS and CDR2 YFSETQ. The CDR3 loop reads CASSFSGDGTDTQYF. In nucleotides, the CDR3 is TGCGCCAGCAGCTTTAGCGGGGACGGGACAGATACGCAGTATTTT.

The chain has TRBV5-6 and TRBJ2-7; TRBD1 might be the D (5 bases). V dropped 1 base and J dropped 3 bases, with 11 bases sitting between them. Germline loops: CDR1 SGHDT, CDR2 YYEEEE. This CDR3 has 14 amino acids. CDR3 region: CASSLPQGNYEQYF. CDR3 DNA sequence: TGTGCCAGCAGCTTGCCCCAGGGCAACTACGAGCAGTACTTC.

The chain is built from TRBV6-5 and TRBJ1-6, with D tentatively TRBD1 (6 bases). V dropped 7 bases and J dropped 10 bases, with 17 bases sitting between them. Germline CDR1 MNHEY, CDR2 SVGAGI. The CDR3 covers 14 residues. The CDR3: CASTGGAGGSPLHF. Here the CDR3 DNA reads TGTGCCAGCACCGGGGGGGCTGGCGGATCACCCCTCCACTTT.